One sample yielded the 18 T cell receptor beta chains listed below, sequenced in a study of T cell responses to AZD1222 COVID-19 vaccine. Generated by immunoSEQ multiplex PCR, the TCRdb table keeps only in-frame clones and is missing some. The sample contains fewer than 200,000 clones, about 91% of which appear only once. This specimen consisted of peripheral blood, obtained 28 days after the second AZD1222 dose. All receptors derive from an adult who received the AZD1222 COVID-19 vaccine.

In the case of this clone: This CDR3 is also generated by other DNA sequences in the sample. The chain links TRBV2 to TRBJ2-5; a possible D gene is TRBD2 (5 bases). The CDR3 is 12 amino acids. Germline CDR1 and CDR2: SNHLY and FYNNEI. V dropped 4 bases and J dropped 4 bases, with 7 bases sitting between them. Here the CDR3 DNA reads TGTGCCAGCAGTGGGACTGGAGAGACCCAGTACTTC. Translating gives CASSGTGETQYF.

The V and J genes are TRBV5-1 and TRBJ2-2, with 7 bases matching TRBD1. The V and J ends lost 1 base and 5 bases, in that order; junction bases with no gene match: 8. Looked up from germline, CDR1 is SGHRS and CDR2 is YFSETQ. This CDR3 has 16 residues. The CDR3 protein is CASSLRRGLRTGELFF. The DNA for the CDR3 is TGCGCCAGCAGCTTGCGAAGGGGGCTAAGGACCGGGGAGCTGTTTTTT.

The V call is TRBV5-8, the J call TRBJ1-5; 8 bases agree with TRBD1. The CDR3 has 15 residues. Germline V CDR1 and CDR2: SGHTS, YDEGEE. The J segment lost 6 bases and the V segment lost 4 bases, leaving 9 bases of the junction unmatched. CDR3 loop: CASSLTGGRGQPQHF. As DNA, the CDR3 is TGTGCCAGCAGCCTCACAGGGGGACGAGGTCAGCCCCAGCATTTT.

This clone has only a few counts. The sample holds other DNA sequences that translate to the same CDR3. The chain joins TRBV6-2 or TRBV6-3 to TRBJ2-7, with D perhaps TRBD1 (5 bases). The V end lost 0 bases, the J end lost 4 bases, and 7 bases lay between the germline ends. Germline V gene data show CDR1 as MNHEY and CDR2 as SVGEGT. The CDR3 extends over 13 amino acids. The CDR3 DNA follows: TGTGCCAGCAGTTACTCGCAGGGTTACGAGCAGTACTTC. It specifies CASSYSQGYEQYF.

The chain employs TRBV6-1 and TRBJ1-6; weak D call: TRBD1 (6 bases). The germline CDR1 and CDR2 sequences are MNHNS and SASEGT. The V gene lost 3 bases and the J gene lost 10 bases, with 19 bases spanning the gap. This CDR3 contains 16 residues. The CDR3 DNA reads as TGTGCCAGCAGTGATCGGCCCCCGGGGGCGCGGTCACCCCTCCACTTT. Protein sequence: CASSDRPPGARSPLHF.

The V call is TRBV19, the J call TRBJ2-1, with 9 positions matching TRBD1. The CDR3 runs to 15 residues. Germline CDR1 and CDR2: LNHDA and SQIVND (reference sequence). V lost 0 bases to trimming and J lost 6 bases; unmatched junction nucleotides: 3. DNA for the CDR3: TGTGCCAGTAGTATAGATGCGGACAGGGGCAATGAGCAGTTCTTC. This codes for CASSIDADRGNEQFF.

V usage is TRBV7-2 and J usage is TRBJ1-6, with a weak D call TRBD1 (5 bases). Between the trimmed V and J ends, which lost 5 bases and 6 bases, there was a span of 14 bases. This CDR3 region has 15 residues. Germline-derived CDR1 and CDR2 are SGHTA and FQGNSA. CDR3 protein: CASSLLGQGNSPLHF. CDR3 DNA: TGTGCCAGCAGCCTTTTAGGGCAGGGTAATTCACCCCTCCACTTT.

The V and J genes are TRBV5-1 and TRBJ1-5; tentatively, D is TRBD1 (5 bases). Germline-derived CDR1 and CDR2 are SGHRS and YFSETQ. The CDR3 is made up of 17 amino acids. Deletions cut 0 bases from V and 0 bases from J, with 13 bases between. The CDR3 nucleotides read TGCGCCAGCAGCTTGGATGGGGCGGACTATAGCAATCAGCCCCAGCATTTT. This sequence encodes CASSLDGADYSNQPQHF.

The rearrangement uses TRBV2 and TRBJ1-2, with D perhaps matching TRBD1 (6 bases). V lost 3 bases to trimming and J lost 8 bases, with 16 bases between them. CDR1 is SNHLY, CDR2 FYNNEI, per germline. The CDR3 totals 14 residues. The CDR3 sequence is CASSEMSGGHGYTF. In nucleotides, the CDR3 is TGTGCCAGCAGTGAGATGTCGGGGGGGCACGGCTACACCTTC.

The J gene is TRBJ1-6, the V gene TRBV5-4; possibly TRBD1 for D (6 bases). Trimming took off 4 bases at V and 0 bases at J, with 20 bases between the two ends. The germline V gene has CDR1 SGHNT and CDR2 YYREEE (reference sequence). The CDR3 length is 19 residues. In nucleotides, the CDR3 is TGTGCCAGCAGCGATGGTCCTACAGGGTCAGGCTCCTATAATTCACCCCTCCACTTT. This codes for CASSDGPTGSGSYNSPLHF.

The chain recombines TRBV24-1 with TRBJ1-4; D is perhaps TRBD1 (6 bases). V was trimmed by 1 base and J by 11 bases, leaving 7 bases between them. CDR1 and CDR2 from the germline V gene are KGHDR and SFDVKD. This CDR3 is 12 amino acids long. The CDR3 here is CATSDLTGKLFF. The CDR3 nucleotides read TGTGCCACCAGTGATTTAACAGGGAAACTGTTTTTT.

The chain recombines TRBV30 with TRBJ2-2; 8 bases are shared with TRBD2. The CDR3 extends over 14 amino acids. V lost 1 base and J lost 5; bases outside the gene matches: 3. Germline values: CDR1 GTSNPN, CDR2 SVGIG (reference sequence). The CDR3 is CAWSAVAGTGELFF. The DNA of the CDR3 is TGTGCCTGGAGTGCAGTAGCGGGGACCGGGGAGCTGTTTTTT. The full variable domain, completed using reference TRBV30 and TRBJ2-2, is SQTIHQWPATLVQPVGSPLSLECTVEGTSNPNLYWYRQAAGRGLQLLFYSVGIGQISSEVPQNLSASRPQDRQFILSSKKLLLSDSGFYLCAWSAVAGTGELFFGEGSRLTVL.

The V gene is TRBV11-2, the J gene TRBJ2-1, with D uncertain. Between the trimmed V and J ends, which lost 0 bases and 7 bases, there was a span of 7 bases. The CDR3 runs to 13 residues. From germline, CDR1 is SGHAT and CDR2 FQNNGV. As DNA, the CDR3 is TGTGCCAGCAGCTTAGATGCCACTAATGAGCAGTTCTTC. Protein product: CASSLDATNEQFF.

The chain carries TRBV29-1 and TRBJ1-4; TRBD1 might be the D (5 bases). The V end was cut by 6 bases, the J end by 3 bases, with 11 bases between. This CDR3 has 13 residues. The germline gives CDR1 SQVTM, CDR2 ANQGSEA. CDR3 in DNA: TGCAGCGTCCGGACATCATCTAATGAAAAACTGTTTTTT. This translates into CSVRTSSNEKLFF. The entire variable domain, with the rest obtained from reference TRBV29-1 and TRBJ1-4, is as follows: SAVISQKPSRDICQRGTSLTIQCQVDSQVTMMFWYRQQPGQSLTLIATANQGSEATYESGFVIDKFPISRPNLTFSTLTVSNMSPEDSSIYLCSVRTSSNEKLFFGSGTQLSVL.

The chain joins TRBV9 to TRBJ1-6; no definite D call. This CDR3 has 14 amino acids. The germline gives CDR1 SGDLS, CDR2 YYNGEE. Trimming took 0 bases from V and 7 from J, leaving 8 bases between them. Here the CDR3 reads CASSVVADNSPLHF. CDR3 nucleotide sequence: TGTGCCAGCAGCGTAGTGGCGGACAATTCACCCCTCCACTTT.

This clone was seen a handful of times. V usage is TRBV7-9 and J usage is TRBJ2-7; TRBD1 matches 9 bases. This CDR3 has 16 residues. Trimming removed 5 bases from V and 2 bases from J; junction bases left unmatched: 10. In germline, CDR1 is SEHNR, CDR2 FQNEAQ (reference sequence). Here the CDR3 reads CASSPTTGQGTYEQYF. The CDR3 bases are TGTGCCAGCAGCCCAACCACGGGACAGGGAACCTACGAGCAGTACTTC.

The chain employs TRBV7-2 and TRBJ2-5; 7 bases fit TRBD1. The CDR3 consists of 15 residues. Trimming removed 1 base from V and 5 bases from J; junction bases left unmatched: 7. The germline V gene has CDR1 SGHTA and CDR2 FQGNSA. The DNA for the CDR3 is TGTGCCAGCAGCTTAGGACAGGGCGGTGGGGAGACCCAGTACTTC. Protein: CASSLGQGGGETQYF.

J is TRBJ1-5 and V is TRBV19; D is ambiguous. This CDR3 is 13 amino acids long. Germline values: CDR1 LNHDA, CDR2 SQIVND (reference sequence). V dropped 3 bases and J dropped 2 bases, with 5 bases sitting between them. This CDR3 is CASSIKGNQPQHF. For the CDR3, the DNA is TGTGCCAGTAGTATTAAGGGCAATCAGCCCCAGCATTTT.